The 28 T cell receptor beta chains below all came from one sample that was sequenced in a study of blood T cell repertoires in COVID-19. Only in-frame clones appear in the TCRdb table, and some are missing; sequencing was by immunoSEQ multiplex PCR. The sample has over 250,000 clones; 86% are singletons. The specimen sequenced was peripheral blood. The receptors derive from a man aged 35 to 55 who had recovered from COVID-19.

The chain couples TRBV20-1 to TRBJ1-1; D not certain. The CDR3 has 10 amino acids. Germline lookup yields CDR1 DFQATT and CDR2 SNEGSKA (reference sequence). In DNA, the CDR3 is TGCAGGGCTCAGGCGACTGAAGCTTTCTTT. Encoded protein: CRAQATEAFF.

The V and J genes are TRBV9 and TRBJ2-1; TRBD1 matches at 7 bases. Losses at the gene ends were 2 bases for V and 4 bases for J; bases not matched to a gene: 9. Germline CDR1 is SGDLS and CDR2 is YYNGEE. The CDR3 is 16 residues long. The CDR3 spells CASSVHPRDSYNEQFF. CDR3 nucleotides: TGTGCCAGCAGCGTCCATCCCCGGGACAGTTACAATGAGCAGTTCTTC.

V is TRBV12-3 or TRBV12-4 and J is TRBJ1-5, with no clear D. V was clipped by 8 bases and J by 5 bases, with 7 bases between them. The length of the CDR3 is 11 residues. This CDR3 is CASGPYQPQHF. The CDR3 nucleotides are TGTGCCAGCGGCCCATATCAGCCCCAGCATTTT.

CDR3 nucleotides: TGCGCCAGCAGCTCGGACAGGGGAGGTATCGATGAGCAGTTCTTC. This translates into CASSSDRGGIDEQFF. The chain recombines TRBV5-1 with TRBJ2-1, with TRBD1 matching over 9 bases. Germline CDR1 reads SGHRS; CDR2 reads YFSETQ. V was clipped by 3 bases and J by 8 bases; unmatched bases: 9. The CDR3 totals 15 residues.

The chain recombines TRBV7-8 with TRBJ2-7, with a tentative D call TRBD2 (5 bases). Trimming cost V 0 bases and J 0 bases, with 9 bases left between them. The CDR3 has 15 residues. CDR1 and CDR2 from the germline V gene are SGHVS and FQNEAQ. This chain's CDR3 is CASSLAHGLSYEQYF. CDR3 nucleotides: TGTGCCAGCAGCTTAGCCCACGGACTCTCCTACGAGCAGTACTTC.

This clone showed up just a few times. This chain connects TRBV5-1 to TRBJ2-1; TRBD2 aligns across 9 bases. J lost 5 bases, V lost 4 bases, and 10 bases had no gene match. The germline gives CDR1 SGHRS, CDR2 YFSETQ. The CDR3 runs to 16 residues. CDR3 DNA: TGCGCCAGCAGCCGGGAAGGAGCGGGAGGTGACAATGAGCAGTTCTTC. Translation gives CASSREGAGGDNEQFF.

The CDR3 loop is CSAGRQGSTDTQYF. CDR3 bases: TGCAGCGCCGGGAGGCAGGGCTCCACAGATACGCAGTATTTT. The chain couples TRBV29-1 to TRBJ2-3; 7 bases are a match to TRBD2. The CDR3 is made up of 14 amino acids. V trimming: 7 bases; J trimming: 2 bases; junction bases outside the gene matches: 9. Germline CDR1 reads SQVTM; CDR2 reads ANQGSEA.

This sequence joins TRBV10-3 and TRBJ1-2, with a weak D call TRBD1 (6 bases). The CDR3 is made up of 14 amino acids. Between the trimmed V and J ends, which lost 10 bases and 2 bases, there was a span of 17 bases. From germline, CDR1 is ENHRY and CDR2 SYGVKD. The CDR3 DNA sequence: TGTGCCACCCGGGGGGGCCCTCCCAACTATGGCTACACCTTC. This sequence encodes CATRGGPPNYGYTF.

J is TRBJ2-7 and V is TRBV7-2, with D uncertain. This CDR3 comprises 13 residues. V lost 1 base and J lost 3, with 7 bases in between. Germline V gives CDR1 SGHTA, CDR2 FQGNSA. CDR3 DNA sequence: TGTGCCAGCAGCTTAGGGCGGATCTACGAGCAGTACTTC. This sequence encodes CASSLGRIYEQYF.

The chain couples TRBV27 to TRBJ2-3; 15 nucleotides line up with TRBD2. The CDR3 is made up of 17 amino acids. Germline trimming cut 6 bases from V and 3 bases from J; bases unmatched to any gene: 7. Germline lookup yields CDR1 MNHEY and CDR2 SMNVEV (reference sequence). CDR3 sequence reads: CASRTKGTSGRTDTQYF. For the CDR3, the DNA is TGTGCCAGCAGAACCAAGGGGACTAGCGGGAGGACAGATACGCAGTATTTT.

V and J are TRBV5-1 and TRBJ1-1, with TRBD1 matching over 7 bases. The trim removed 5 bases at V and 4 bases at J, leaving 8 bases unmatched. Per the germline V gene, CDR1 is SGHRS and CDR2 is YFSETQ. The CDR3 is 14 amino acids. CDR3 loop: CASRRAAGGTEAFF. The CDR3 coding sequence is TGCGCCAGCAGACGCGCCGCAGGGGGCACTGAAGCTTTCTTT.

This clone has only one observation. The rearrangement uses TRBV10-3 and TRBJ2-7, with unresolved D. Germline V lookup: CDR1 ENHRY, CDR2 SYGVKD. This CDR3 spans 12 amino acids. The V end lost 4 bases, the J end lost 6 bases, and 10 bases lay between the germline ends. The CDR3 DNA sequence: TGTGCCATCAGTGCCCCTCGTCTCGAGCAGTACTTC. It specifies CAISAPRLEQYF.

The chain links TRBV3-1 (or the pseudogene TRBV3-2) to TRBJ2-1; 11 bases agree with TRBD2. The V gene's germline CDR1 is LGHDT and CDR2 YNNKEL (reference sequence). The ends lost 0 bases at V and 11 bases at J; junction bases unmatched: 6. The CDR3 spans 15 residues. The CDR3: CASSQDKLAGVQQFF. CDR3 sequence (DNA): TGTGCCAGCAGCCAAGACAAACTAGCGGGAGTACAGCAGTTCTTC.

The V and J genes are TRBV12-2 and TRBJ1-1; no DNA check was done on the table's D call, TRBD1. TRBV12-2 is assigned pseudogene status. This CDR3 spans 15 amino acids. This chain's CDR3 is CASRLVQEFNTEAFF. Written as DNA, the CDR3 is TGTGCAAGTCGCTTAGTGCAGGAATTCAACACTGAAGCTTTCTTT.

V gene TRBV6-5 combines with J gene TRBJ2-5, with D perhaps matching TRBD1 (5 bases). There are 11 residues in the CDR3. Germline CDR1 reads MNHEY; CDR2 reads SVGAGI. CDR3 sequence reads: CARQSVRTQYF. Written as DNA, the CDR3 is TGTGCAAGACAGTCCGTACGGACCCAGTACTTC.

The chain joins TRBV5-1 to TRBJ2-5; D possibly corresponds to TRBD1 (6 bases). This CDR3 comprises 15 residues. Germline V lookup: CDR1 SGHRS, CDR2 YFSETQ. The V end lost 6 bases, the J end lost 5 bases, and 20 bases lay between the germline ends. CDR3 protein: CASKTPQGRRETQYF. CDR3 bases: TGCGCCAGCAAGACACCCCAGGGGAGAAGGGAGACCCAGTACTTC.

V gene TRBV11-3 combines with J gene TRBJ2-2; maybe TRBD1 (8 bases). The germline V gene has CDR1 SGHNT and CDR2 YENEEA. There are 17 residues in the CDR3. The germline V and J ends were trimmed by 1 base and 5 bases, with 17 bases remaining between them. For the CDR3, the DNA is TGTGCCAGCAGCTTAGGGGACAGGTTCGGGAGGACCGGGGAGCTGTTTTTT. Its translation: CASSLGDRFGRTGELFF.

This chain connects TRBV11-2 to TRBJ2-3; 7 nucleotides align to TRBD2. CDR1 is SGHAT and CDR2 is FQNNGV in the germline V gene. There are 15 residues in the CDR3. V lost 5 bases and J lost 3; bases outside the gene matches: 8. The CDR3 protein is CASSLGAGMTDTQYF. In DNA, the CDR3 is TGTGCCAGCAGCCTAGGAGCGGGGATGACAGATACGCAGTATTTT.

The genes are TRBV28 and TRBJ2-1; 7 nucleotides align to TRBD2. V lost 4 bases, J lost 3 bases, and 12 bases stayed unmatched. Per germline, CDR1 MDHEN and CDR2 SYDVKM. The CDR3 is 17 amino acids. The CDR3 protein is CASSSRRPLARYNEQFF. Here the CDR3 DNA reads TGTGCCAGCAGTTCCAGGAGACCACTAGCGCGCTACAATGAGCAGTTCTTC.

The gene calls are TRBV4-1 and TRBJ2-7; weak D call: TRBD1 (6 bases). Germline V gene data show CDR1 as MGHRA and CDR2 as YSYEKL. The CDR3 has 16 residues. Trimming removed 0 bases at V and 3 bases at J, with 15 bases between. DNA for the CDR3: TGCGCCAGCAGCCAAGAACCCCCCGGACAGAGCTACGAGCAGTACTTC. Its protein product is CASSQEPPGQSYEQYF.

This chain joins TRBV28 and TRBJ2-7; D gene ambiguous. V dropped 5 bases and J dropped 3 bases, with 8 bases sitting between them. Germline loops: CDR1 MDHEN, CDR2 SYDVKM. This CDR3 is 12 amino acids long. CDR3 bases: TGTGCCAGCAGTCTAAACTACTACGAGCAGTACTTC. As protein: CASSLNYYEQYF.

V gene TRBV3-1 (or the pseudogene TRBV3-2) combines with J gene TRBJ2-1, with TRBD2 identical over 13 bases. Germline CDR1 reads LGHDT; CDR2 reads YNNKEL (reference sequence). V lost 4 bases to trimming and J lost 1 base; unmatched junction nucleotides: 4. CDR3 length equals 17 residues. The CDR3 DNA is TGTGCCAGCAGCCCTTGGACTAGCGGGAGATCCTACAATGAGCAGTTCTTC. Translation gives CASSPWTSGRSYNEQFF.

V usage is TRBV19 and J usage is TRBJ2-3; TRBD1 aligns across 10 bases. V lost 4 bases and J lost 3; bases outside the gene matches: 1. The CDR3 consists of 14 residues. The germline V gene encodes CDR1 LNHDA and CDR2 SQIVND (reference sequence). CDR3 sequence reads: CASSRTGGTDTQYF. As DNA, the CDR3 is TGTGCCAGTAGTAGGACAGGGGGAACAGATACGCAGTATTTT.

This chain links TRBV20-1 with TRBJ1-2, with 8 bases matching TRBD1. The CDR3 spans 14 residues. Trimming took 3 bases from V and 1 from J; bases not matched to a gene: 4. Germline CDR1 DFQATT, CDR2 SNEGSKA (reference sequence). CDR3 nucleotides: TGCAGTGCTAGTCCGACAGGGGTTAACTATGGCTACACCTTC. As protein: CSASPTGVNYGYTF.

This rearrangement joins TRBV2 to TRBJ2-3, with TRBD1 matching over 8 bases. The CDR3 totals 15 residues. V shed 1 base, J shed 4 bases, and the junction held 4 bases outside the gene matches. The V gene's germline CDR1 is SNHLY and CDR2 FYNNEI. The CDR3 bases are TGTGCCAGCAGTGAAGACACAGGGGGTGCAGATACGCAGTATTTT. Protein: CASSEDTGGADTQYF.

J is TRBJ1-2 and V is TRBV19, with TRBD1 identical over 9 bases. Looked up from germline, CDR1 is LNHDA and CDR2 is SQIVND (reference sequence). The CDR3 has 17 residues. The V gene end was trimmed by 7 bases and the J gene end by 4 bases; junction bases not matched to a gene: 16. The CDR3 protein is CASTRRVGTGNVYGYTF. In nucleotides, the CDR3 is TGTGCCAGTACCCGGCGGGTGGGGACAGGGAATGTCTATGGCTACACCTTC.

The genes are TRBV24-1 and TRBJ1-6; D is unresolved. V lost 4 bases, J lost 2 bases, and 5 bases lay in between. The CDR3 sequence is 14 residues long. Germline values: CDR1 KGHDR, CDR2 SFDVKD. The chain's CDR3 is CATSDLPYNSPLHF. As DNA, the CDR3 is TGTGCCACCAGTGACCTTCCCTATAATTCACCCCTCCACTTT.

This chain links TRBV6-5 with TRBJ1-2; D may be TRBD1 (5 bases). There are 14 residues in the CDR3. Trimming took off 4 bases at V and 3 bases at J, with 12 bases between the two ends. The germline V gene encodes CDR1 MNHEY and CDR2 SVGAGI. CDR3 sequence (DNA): TGTGCCAGCAGTTCGGCGGGACTTGACTATGGCTACACCTTC. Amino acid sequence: CASSSAGLDYGYTF.